This T cell receptor (beta chain) was captured in a study of blood T cell repertoires in COVID-19. Source study methods: Reference gene primer amplification in the assay estimated nucleated cell counts. TCRdb keeps only in-frame clones here, not all; method: immunoSEQ multiplex PCR. That table is the source of V, J and clone size, and D and trimming were worked out from the DNA. Of some 260,000 clones listed, roughly 90% are singletons. Trimming removed 4 bases from V and 0 bases from J, with 18 bases in between. Looked up from germline, CDR1 is LGHNA and CDR2 is YNFKEQ. The CDR3 spans 18 residues. Participant ages covered roughly 18 to 90 years across 24 US areas. Participant-reported clinical history was the basis for cohort assignment. For recovered donors of Cohort 3, there were two negative PCRs, clearance, or symptom resolution.

This clonotype was sampled from a man in his forties who had recovered from COVID-19. The sample consisted of PBMCs or T cells enriched from blood (not recorded which). This chain joins TRBV4-2 and TRBJ1-4; weak D call: TRBD1 (6 bases). The chain's CDR3 is CASSPTPQGLATNEKLFF. The DNA for the CDR3 is TGTGCCAGCAGCCCTACCCCACAGGGCCTCGCAACTAATGAAAAACTGTTTTTT.